Below are 11 T cell receptor beta chains sequenced from a single sample in a study of T-cell memory formation after mild COVID-19. One entry per CDR3 protein, called by TCRdb with MiXCR from the 5' RACE reads. The sample lists about 450,000 distinct CDR3 sequences, around a quarter occurring once. The specimen was PBMCs or a T cell subset sorted from them (not recorded which). The receptors here all came from an adult woman who had mild COVID-19 (a few samples of this study predate the infection). Cell type and time point are not known.

In its sample, this clonotype was seen a few times. V is TRBV7-6 and J is TRBJ1-6; no clear D. The CDR3 is 12 amino acids. V was clipped by 0 bases and J by 6 bases, with 0 bases between them. The germline V gene has CDR1 SGHVS and CDR2 FNYEAQ. DNA for the CDR3: TGTGCCAGCAGCTTAGCTAATTCACCCCTCCACTTT. Amino acid sequence: CASSLANSPLHF.

This clonotype was seen a handful of times. The chain's CDR3 is CASSYEAEAFF. The CDR3 bases are TGTGCCAGCAGTTACGAAGCCGAAGCTTTCTTT. V is TRBV6-5 and J is TRBJ1-1; no firm D call. The V gene lost 2 bases and the J gene lost 8 bases, with 6 bases spanning the gap. Germline CDR1 is MNHEY and CDR2 is SVGAGI. The CDR3 sequence is 11 residues long.

The chain carries TRBV7-9 and TRBJ2-7; 9 bases fit TRBD2. Looked up from germline, CDR1 is SEHNR and CDR2 is FQNEAQ (reference sequence). The CDR3 runs to 15 residues. V shed 8 bases and J 7 bases; nucleotides not matched to a gene: 15. In DNA, the CDR3 is TGTGCCAGCCGGAGTAGCGGGAGCGTTTGGCGTGAGCAGTACTTC. This codes for CASRSSGSVWREQYF.

This clonotype turned up a few times. The chain joins TRBV15 to TRBJ2-5; 7 bases fit TRBD2. CDR3 length: 15 amino acids. V trimming: 0 bases; J trimming: 5 bases; junction bases outside the gene matches: 6. Germline V gives CDR1 LNHNV, CDR2 YYDKDF (reference sequence). The CDR3 loop is CATSRDYPAGETQYF. CDR3 DNA: TGTGCCACCAGCAGAGATTACCCAGCGGGGGAGACCCAGTACTTC.

This clonotype was observed a single time. The genes are TRBV2 and TRBJ2-7, with 9 bases that match TRBD2. Germline V gene data show CDR1 as SNHLY and CDR2 as FYNNEI. The V and J ends lost 5 bases and 6 bases, in that order; junction bases with no gene match: 11. The CDR3 spans 15 residues. The CDR3 here is CASSSTGLAIGEQYF. The CDR3 region has the DNA TGTGCCAGCAGTTCCACAGGACTAGCGATAGGCGAGCAGTACTTC.

This chain uses TRBV19 with TRBJ2-3; D may be TRBD1 or TRBD2 (5 bases each). The CDR3 contains 15 residues. Germline assignment: CDR1 LNHDA and CDR2 SQIVND (reference sequence). V lost 5 bases to trimming and J lost 1 base, with 13 bases between them. Here the CDR3 reads CASSPRDGGTDTQYF. CDR3 in DNA: TGTGCCAGTAGTCCGAGGGACGGTGGCACAGATACGCAGTATTTT.

The rearrangement links TRBV15 to TRBJ2-5; D gene unclear. The CDR3 covers 14 residues. Germline V gene lookup returns CDR1 LNHNV and CDR2 YYDKDF (reference sequence). The V and J ends lost 2 bases and 1 base respectively, with 8 bases between them. CDR3 sequence reads: CATSRREPQETQYF. The CDR3 nucleotides read TGTGCCACCAGCAGAAGAGAGCCCCAAGAGACCCAGTACTTC.

V and J are TRBV7-9 and TRBJ2-1; 7 nucleotides match TRBD1. The junction had 10 bases not matched to a gene; V was cut back by 5 bases and J by 3 bases. CDR1 SEHNR and CDR2 FQNEAQ come from the germline V gene (reference sequence). The CDR3 runs 16 residues. This CDR3 reads CASSQTDRDDYNEQFF. DNA of the CDR3: TGTGCCAGCAGCCAGACCGACAGGGATGACTACAATGAGCAGTTCTTC. The full variable domain, its missing parts supplied by reference TRBV7-9 and TRBJ2-1, is DTGVSQNPRHKITKRGQNVTFRCDPISEHNRLYWYRQTLGQGPEFLTYFQNEAQLEKSRLLSDRFSAERPKGSFSTLEIQRTEQGDSAMYLCASSQTDRDDYNEQFFGPGTRLTVL.

CDR3 residues: CATSDTSVNEQFF. The CDR3 DNA reads as TGTGCCACCAGTGATACCTCTGTCAATGAGCAGTTCTTC. The chain employs TRBV24-1 and TRBJ2-1, with D unclear. Germline assignment: CDR1 KGHDR and CDR2 SFDVKD. V lost 3 bases and J 6 bases, leaving 8 bases between the germline ends. CDR3 length: 13 residues.

The V and J genes are TRBV7-9 and TRBJ1-2; D remains ambiguous. With 5 bases removed from V and 8 bases from J, the gap between germline ends came to 18 bases. Germline V gene lookup returns CDR1 SEHNR and CDR2 FQNEAQ (reference sequence). The CDR3 spans 14 residues. CDR3 loop: CASSGAQDLQGYTF. The CDR3 coding sequence is TGTGCCAGCAGCGGAGCCCAGGACCTGCAGGGCTACACCTTC.

This clonotype was detected a few times. The CDR3 sequence is CASDEETEAFF. In DNA, the CDR3 is TGTGCCAGCGATGAGGAGACTGAAGCTTTCTTT. The rearrangement uses TRBV6-1 and TRBJ1-1; D not resolved. This CDR3 is 11 amino acids long. Trimming removed 8 bases at V and 5 bases at J, with 9 bases between. The V gene's germline CDR1 is MNHNS and CDR2 SASEGT.